This entry features one TCR beta chain sequence. This entry is derived from a study of CDR3 diversity in severe acne. Via MiXCR, TCRdb re-called the PCR reads, giving one row per CDR3 protein. The data hold about 90,000 distinct CDR3 sequences, with around half observed a single time. This CDR3 contains 12 residues. The germline CDR1 and CDR2 sequences are MGHDK and SYGVNS. The V end lost 4 bases, the J end lost 3 bases, and 6 bases lay between the germline ends. The chain recombines TRBV25-1 with TRBJ1-1; D ambiguous. This TCR was recovered from a male donor in good health, serving as a control. The sequencing sample was made of blood. CDR3: CASSGPHTEAFF. In DNA form, the CDR3 reads TGTGCCAGCAGTGGGCCCCACACTGAAGCTTTCTTT.